This note documents a single TCR beta chain sequence. What it recognizes is unknown. The sample's treatment: roughly 10-day PBMC culture with coronavirus spike peptide pools or control peptides (ViraFEST assay). TCRs were sequenced by ViraFEST after antigen-specific T cells had been expanded with peptide pools. PBMCs were cultured at fewer than 2.5 million per well with 10 IU/ml IL-2 and 8 to 10 ug/ml peptide pools. Germline loops: CDR1 SGHVS, CDR2 FQNEAQ. The CDR3 has 18 amino acids. V shed 5 bases and J shed 4 bases, with 24 bases lying between them. The data belong to a study of vaccination and CD4 T cells after COVID-19. Points from the study as a whole: Post-vaccination reactive clonotypes (median about 40) did not differ significantly from post-infection (under 22).

The assay that was used to sequence DNA from cultured CD4+ T cells was the Oncomine TCR Beta short-read assay. TCRdb re-called the PCR reads with MiXCR, one entry per CDR3 protein. Of some 15,000 distinct CDR3 sequences listed, approximately 50% were seen once; the top ten hold nearly 7.5%. The chain couples TRBV7-8 to TRBJ2-1, with D maybe TRBD1 (6 bases). The sequenced sample was CD4+ T cells from blood, cultured in vitro. The origin of this receptor is a human donor who had recovered from COVID-19. The CDR3 loop reads CASSPRRMTGSVYNEQFF. As DNA, the CDR3 is TGTGCCAGCAGCCCCAGAAGGATGACAGGTTCGGTATACAATGAGCAGTTCTTC.